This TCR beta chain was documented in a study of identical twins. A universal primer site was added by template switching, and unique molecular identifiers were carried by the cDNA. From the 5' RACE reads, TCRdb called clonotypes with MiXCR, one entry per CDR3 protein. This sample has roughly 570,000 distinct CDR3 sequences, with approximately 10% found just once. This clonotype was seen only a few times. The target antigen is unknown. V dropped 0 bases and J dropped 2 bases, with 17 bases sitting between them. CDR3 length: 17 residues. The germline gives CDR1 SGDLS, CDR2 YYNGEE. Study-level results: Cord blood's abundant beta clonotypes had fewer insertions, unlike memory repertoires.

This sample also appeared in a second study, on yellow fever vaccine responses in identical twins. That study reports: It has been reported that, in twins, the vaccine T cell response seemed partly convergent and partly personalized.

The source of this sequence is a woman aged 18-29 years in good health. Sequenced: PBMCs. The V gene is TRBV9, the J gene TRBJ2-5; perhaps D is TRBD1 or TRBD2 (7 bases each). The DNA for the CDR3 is TGTGCCAGCAGCGTAGCCCATGACAGGGAGGGTCAAGAGACCCAGTACTTC. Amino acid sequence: CASSVAHDREGQETQYF.